This is a list of T cell receptor beta chains from one sample in a study of T-cell reconstitution after alpha-beta-depleted transplantation in children. TCRdb reprocessed the PCR reads via MiXCR and lists one record per CDR3 protein. This sample has about 980,000 distinct CDR3 sequences, with about 31% found just once. This specimen consisted of PBMCs, mostly from graft donor cells, obtained 360 days after TCRalphabeta/CD19-depleted stem cell transplant. The receptor source for this set is a boy under two years old who had a stem cell transplant for SCID, so the T cells may come from the graft donor. CDR3s include the opening cysteine and the closing phenylalanine or tryptophan. Fields, in order: V gene, CDR3 protein.

TRBV12-3/TRBV12-4,CASSFRVGDQPQHF
TRBV7-7,CASSKSRDRDKGYTF
TRBV20-1,CSASAGGRASWAQHF
TRBV15,CATSRDLGNTIYF
TRBV6-2/TRBV6-3,CASSYLDIYNEQFF
TRBV6-2/TRBV6-3,CASSYGVYEQYF
TRBV5-1,CASSITSGGAWGTDTQYF
TRBV9,CASSVWQGARFGTGELFF
TRBV4-2,CASRRGLATGELFF
TRBV29-1,CSFRDLGDTGELFF
TRBV25-1,CASSDPFGVGRSGTDTQYF
TRBV25-1,CAVLQGGGADTQYF
TRBV20-1,CSASTPLEPQHF
TRBV14,CASSDSDPTDTQYF
TRBV4-3,CASSQWTSEETQYF
TRBV29-1,CSVESPPYGYTF
TRBV20-1,CSAELSGRYGDTQYF
TRBV3-1,CASSQSRPLSYEQYF
TRBV10-3,CAIRPADPGGYGYTF
TRBV20-1,CSARGDRETQYF
TRBV20-1,CSASGGTGHQPQHF
TRBV15,CATSRARGVGTEAFF
TRBV12-3/TRBV12-4,CASGPSGSGETQYF
TRBV11-3,CASSLGRNREETQYF
TRBV6-2/TRBV6-3,CASRKNLAGSYYEQYF
TRBV20-1,CSATPPGQLYEQYF
TRBV10-3,CAISSPPGNEQYF
TRBV20-1,CSADTWGRGNEQFF
TRBV29-1,CSVEAIGPAVDEQFF
TRBV3-1,CASSQEGVYKNIQYF
TRBV14,CASSQRGGYGYTF
TRBV5-5,CASSLEWDRGLGTDTQYF
TRBV4-1,CASSQESRQIEETQYF
TRBV20-1,CSASRTGSFTDTQYF
TRBV7-2,CASSLKGFNEQFF
TRBV5-1,CASSFDGTDTQYF
TRBV10-3,CATGTGTTEQYF
TRBV27,CASSPRWGQETQYF
TRBV5-6,CASSLGGTGNTDTQYF
TRBV4-2,CASSQDLGIFTEAFF
TRBV4-1,CASSRMGRDREFPDTQYF
TRBV7-9,CASSLSGGGDQPQHF
TRBV5-1,CASSLTLAGATGRADTQYF
TRBV20-1,CSAQQGAGYEQYF
TRBV5-1,CASRQTSGILSYNEQFF
TRBV11-2,CASSQGGIQQETQYF
TRBV12-3/TRBV12-4,CASREGQGEGFF
TRBV9,CASSGHDYPGETQYF
TRBV29-1,CSVTRVPSTDTQYF
TRBV5-5,CASSLGAGTYNEQFF
TRBV6-5,CASHGTPTNTGELFF
TRBV12-5,CASGFSVVGEDTF
TRBV4-1,CASSAVGEGTGAYEQYF
TRBV20-1,CSARYVAGVLDTQYF
TRBV10-3,CAISEQSGTEQFF
TRBV12-3/TRBV12-4,CASSFAGLDQETQYF
TRBV20-1,CSANAVLAEQFF
TRBV5-1,CASSFGTSDQETQYF
TRBV20-1,CSARTVRPDNEQFF
TRBV2,CASSRSPLTNYGYTF